Shown below are 13 T cell receptor beta chains from a single sample sequenced in a study of T cell responses to AZD1222 COVID-19 vaccine. Measured with immunoSEQ multiplex PCR; TCRdb has only the in-frame clones, and not every one. The data hold around 140,000 clones, with roughly nine tenths observed a single time. Source: peripheral blood, taken on day 0 of AZD1222 vaccination. These receptor sequences come from an adult in good health.

This clone has only one observation. The genes are TRBV18 and TRBJ2-7; TRBD2 matches at 14 bases. J was trimmed by 2 bases and V by 3 bases; bases with no gene match: 9. Germline V CDR1 and CDR2: KGHSH, LQKENI. CDR3 length equals 18 residues. The CDR3 reads CASSPPGLAGAGTYEQYF. The DNA of the CDR3 is TGTGCCAGCTCACCCCCGGGACTAGCGGGAGCGGGGACCTACGAGCAGTACTTC.

This chain uses TRBV19 with TRBJ2-1; possible D gene TRBD2, 6 bases. This CDR3 spans 16 amino acids. Looked up from germline, CDR1 is LNHDA and CDR2 is SQIVND (reference sequence). V shed 8 bases and J shed 0 bases, with 17 bases lying between them. CDR3 loop: CASLDLKRVSYNEQFF. CDR3 DNA sequence: TGTGCCAGTCTAGACCTAAAGCGGGTCTCCTACAATGAGCAGTTCTTC.

This clone was seen only once. The J gene is TRBJ2-7, the V gene TRBV5-1; 7 bases match TRBD1. The V segment lost 4 bases and the J segment 9 bases; nucleotides outside the gene matches: 7. This CDR3 comprises 12 residues. Germline lookup yields CDR1 SGHRS and CDR2 YFSETQ. CDR3 in DNA: TGCGCCAGCAGCAGGGACAGCCTCGGGCAGTACTTC. Protein: CASSRDSLGQYF.

V is TRBV24-1 and J is TRBJ1-5, with D perhaps TRBD1 (5 bases). With 0 bases removed from V and 12 bases from J, the gap between germline ends came to 11 bases. The germline gives CDR1 KGHDR, CDR2 SFDVKD. This CDR3 has 13 residues. Written as DNA, the CDR3 is TGTGCCACCAGTGATTTGCAGGGAGGGGACCAGCATTTT. Encoded protein: CATSDLQGGDQHF.

The sample holds a few counts of this clone. The chain links TRBV28 to TRBJ1-1; unclear D gene. Per the germline V gene, CDR1 is MDHEN and CDR2 is SYDVKM. V dropped 10 bases and J dropped 0 bases, with 15 bases sitting between them. The CDR3 totals 14 residues. The CDR3 reads CATGVVTMNTEAFF. DNA of the CDR3: TGTGCCACCGGGGTGGTTACCATGAACACTGAAGCTTTCTTT.

The chain combines TRBV7-8 with TRBJ2-7; D is tentatively TRBD1 or TRBD2 (5 bases each). This CDR3 is 13 amino acids long. Per germline, CDR1 SGHVS and CDR2 FQNEAQ. V gave up 5 bases and J gave up 1 base, with 9 bases separating them. DNA for the CDR3: TGTGCCAGCAGCCGAGGGGTATCCTACGAGCAGTACTTC. It encodes CASSRGVSYEQYF.

The gene calls are TRBV10-1 and TRBJ2-5; 11 bases are a match to TRBD2. J was trimmed by 3 bases and V by 8 bases; bases with no gene match: 2. The CDR3 totals 13 residues. The germline V gene has CDR1 WNHNN and CDR2 SYGVQD (reference sequence). The CDR3 nucleotides read TGCGCCAGCCAACTAGCGGGAGAAGAGACCCAGTACTTC. Its protein product is CASQLAGEETQYF.

This clone was counted only a few times. This chain connects TRBV10-3 to TRBJ2-1; TRBD2 matches at 10 bases. The junction had 5 bases not matched to a gene; V was cut back by 7 bases and J by 5 bases. The CDR3 is 14 residues long. Germline CDR1 is ENHRY and CDR2 is SYGVKD. In nucleotides, the CDR3 is TGTGCCATCAAATCAGGACTAGCGGACAATGAGCAGTTCTTC. It is translated as CAIKSGLADNEQFF.

In DNA, the CDR3 is TGTGCCTGGAACAGGGGCTCTGGGGCCAACGTCCTGACTTTC. Translating gives CAWNRGSGANVLTF. The chain combines TRBV30 with TRBJ2-6; 7 positions match TRBD1. The V gene end was trimmed by 4 bases and the J gene end by 0 bases; junction bases not matched to a gene: 0. CDR3 length: 14 residues. CDR1 and CDR2 from the germline V gene are GTSNPN and SVGIG (reference sequence).

This sequence joins TRBV7-9 and TRBJ2-1, with TRBD2 matching over 8 bases. Trimming at V came to 1 base and at J to 6 bases, leaving 8 bases not matched to a gene. This CDR3 has 16 amino acids. Germline CDR1 is SEHNR and CDR2 is FQNEAQ (reference sequence). The CDR3 spells CASSLVYGTSRNEQFF. CDR3 bases: TGTGCCAGCAGCTTAGTTTACGGGACTAGTCGCAATGAGCAGTTCTTC.

This chain uses TRBV11-3 with TRBJ1-6; TRBD1 might be the D (5 bases). Per germline, CDR1 SGHNT and CDR2 YENEEA. The V gene lost 8 bases and the J gene lost 0 bases, with 14 bases spanning the gap. CDR3 length: 16 amino acids. The chain's CDR3 is CASRGSSGSYNSPLHF. The CDR3 DNA follows: TGTGCCAGCCGGGGGTCTTCAGGCTCCTATAATTCACCCCTCCACTTT.

This clone appeared once. The V call is TRBV7-2, the J call TRBJ1-1, with 9 bases identical to TRBD1. Germline V gene sequence: CDR1 SGHTA, CDR2 FQGNSA. J lost 11 bases, V lost 3 bases, and 4 bases had no gene match. The CDR3 consists of 12 residues. The CDR3 nucleotides are TGTGCCAGCAGCTTGGGACAGGGTAACGCTTTCTTT. Its translation: CASSLGQGNAFF.

The table lists this clone with a few counts. The chain combines TRBV5-4 with TRBJ2-5; 7 positions match TRBD1. Per the germline V gene, CDR1 is SGHNT and CDR2 is YYREEE (reference sequence). J gave up 1 base and V 4 bases, and 7 bases lay outside the gene matches. The CDR3 totals 15 residues. The CDR3 nucleotides are TGTGCCAGCAGCGGAAAACAGGGGACCCAAGAGACCCAGTACTTC. This encodes CASSGKQGTQETQYF.